The 7 T cell receptor beta chains below were found in one sample sequenced in a study of spatial heterogeneity in lung cancer. Specified time point: blood at routine non-recurrence follow-up after resection. TCRdb independently ran MiXCR on the 5' RACE reads; one entry per CDR3 protein. Of under 45,000 distinct CDR3 sequences detected, roughly 8% appear once; the ten largest clones hold around 9.4%. This specimen was PBMCs, taken at follow-up. The receptors originated from a male donor with early-stage non-small cell lung cancer.

This clonotype was seen ten or more times. This chain connects TRBV5-1 to TRBJ2-3; D ambiguous. Germline values: CDR1 SGHRS, CDR2 YFSETQ. The CDR3 contains 12 residues. V was pared by 0 bases and J by 6 bases, with 5 bases between. The CDR3 spells CASSLEADTQYF. The CDR3 region has the DNA TGCGCCAGCAGCTTGGAGGCGGATACGCAGTATTTT. Filled out from reference TRBV5-1 and TRBJ2-3, the complete variable domain reads KAGVTQTPRYLIKTRGQQVTLSCSPISGHRSVSWYQQTPGQGLQFLFEYFSETQRNKGNFPGRFSGRQFSNSRSEMNVSTLELGDSALYLCASSLEADTQYFGPGTRLTVL.

This clonotype was picked up many times. This chain connects TRBV19 to TRBJ1-5; tentative D call: TRBD1 (5 bases). This CDR3 has 15 residues. Trimming cost V 0 bases and J 6 bases, with 12 bases left between them. From germline, CDR1 is LNHDA and CDR2 SQIVND (reference sequence). CDR3 in DNA: TGTGCCAGTAGTATAGAGGCCAGGGCGGTTCAGCCCCAGCATTTT. Translation gives CASSIEARAVQPQHF.

This clonotype was seen many times. V and J are TRBV2 and TRBJ2-1; 9 positions agree with TRBD2. CDR1 SNHLY and CDR2 FYNNEI come from the germline V gene. The V and J ends lost 4 bases and 6 bases, in that order; junction bases with no gene match: 1. The CDR3 extends over 13 amino acids. The CDR3 nucleotides are TGTGCCAGCAGTGGACTAGCGGCCAATGAGCAGTTCTTC. It codes for CASSGLAANEQFF.

In this sample, this clonotype turned up many times. This chain uses TRBV15 with TRBJ2-7; TRBD2 matches 7 bases. With V trimmed by 8 bases and J by 0 bases, 7 bases remained unmatched. The CDR3 runs to 14 residues. Germline V CDR1 and CDR2: LNHNV, YYDKDF (reference sequence). CDR3 nucleotide sequence: TGTGCCACCGCCCCGAGCGGGGACTCCTACGAGCAGTACTTC. Its translation is CATAPSGDSYEQYF. The full variable domain, rest sourced from reference TRBV15 and TRBJ2-7, is DAMVIQNPRYQVTQFGKPVTLSCSQTLNHNVMYWYQQKSSQAPKLLFHYYDKDFNNEADTPDNFQSRRPNTSFCFLDIRSPGLGDTAMYLCATAPSGDSYEQYFGPGTRLTVT.

At least ten counts were recorded for this clonotype. The rearrangement joins TRBV20-1 to TRBJ1-3, with TRBD1 as a possible D gene (5 bases). V was trimmed by 6 bases and J by 0 bases, leaving 15 bases between them. Per the germline V gene, CDR1 is DFQATT and CDR2 is SNEGSKA (reference sequence). The CDR3 has 15 amino acids. The DNA of the CDR3 is TGCAGTGCGTTCCCGGACACCATCTCTGGAAACACCATATATTTT. This translates into CSAFPDTISGNTIYF.

As for this clonotype: This may come from a read error, since a much larger clone is one base off. The rearrangement uses TRBV6-5 and TRBJ2-7; D gene uncertain. Germline V gene sequence: CDR1 MNHEY, CDR2 SVGAGI. This CDR3 contains 13 residues. The CDR3 DNA reads TGTACCAGCAGTTATTCGGTCGTCTACGAGCAGTACTTC. It codes for CTSSYSVVYEQYF.

This clonotype was counted many times. V gene TRBV11-2 combines with J gene TRBJ1-5; the D gene is possibly TRBD1 (6 bases). The CDR3 runs 14 residues. V lost 2 bases and J 5 bases, leaving 10 bases between the germline ends. Germline CDR1 reads SGHAT; CDR2 reads FQNNGV. CDR3 loop: CASSLTGLDQPQHF. The CDR3 nucleotides read TGTGCCAGCAGCTTAACAGGGCTAGATCAGCCCCAGCATTTT.